Listed below are T cell receptor beta chains from one sample, sequenced in a study of shared T cell receptors in the human thymus. Only in-frame clones appear in the TCRdb table, and some are missing; sequencing was by immunoSEQ multiplex PCR. Of approximately 760,000 clones listed, approximately 85% were seen once; the top ten hold about 0.011%. The same sample was also studied in work on human thymus T cells.

Material: thymocytes. The receptors here all came from a girl under three years old with a congenital heart defect. Each CDR3 is given with its conserved first and last residue. Each record gives: clone size, V gene, D gene, CDR3 length, J gene, CDR3 protein, CDR3 DNA. A D gene is named only where the DNA matches it firmly. Rows give clone size only sometimes, using once, few, many, or a class for an expanded clone.

NA	TRBV5-4	TRBD2	17	TRBJ2-5	CASSYHLLAGGTAAQYF	TGTGCCAGCAGCTACCACTTACTAGCGGGGGGGACGGCGGCCCAGTACTTC
NA	TRBV11-2	NA	18	TRBJ1-3	CASTFCPVIGRSGNTIYF	TGTGCCAGCACCTTTTGCCCCGTAATTGGCCGCTCTGGAAACACCATATATTTT
NA	TRBV11-3	TRBD2	16	TRBJ2-1	CASSSKRRGGYNEQFF	TGTGCCAGCAGCTCGAAGCGCCGGGGGGGCTACAATGAGCAGTTCTTC
once	TRBV14	NA	15	TRBJ1-4	CASSALHSTNEKLFF	TGTGCCAGCAGCGCACTTCATTCGACTAATGAAAAACTGTTTTTT
NA	TRBV18	NA	19	TRBJ2-7	CASSPPGLPSRFFYYEQYF	TGTGCCAGCTCACCACCGGGACTTCCTAGTAGATTTTTCTACTACGAGCAGTACTTC
once	TRBV28	NA	14	TRBJ2-4	CASTPTRIKNIQYF	TGTGCCAGCACCCCGACTAGGATTAAAAACATTCAGTACTTC
NA	TRBV2	TRBD1	18	TRBJ1-2	CASSEAPGLRQGLDGYTF	TGTGCCAGCAGTGAAGCACCCGGACTACGACAGGGTTTGGATGGCTACACCTTC
NA	TRBV28	NA	14	TRBJ1-5	CASSPTGVRQPQHF	TGTGCCAGCAGTCCGACGGGGGTTCGTCAGCCCCAGCATTTT
few	TRBV4-1	NA	15	TRBJ1-1	CASSQGVSVPPGAFF	TGCGCCAGCAGCCAGGGAGTATCTGTTCCTCCCGGGGCTTTCTTT
NA	TRBV19	NA	14	TRBJ2-7	CASSALPGKERQYF	TGTGCCAGTAGTGCCTTGCCGGGGAAGGAAAGGCAGTACTTC
NA	TRBV15	NA	20	TRBJ1-1	CATSTTTGGGAQPGDTEAFF	TGTGCCACCAGCACCACAACGGGTGGGGGGGCCCAACCGGGGGACACTGAAGCTTTCTTT
NA	TRBV4-1	TRBD2	17	TRBJ2-5	CASSQDRLAGAQETQYF	TGCGCCAGCAGCCAAGATCGGTTAGCGGGGGCGCAAGAGACCCAGTACTTC
NA	TRBV15	TRBD1	15	TRBJ1-1	CATSGGQAEDTEAFF	TGTGCCACCAGCGGTGGACAGGCAGAGGACACTGAAGCTTTCTTT
NA	TRBV5-6	NA	17	TRBJ2-3	CASSLIFGSQVWNTQYF	TGTGCCAGCAGCTTAATCTTTGGATCGCAGGTTTGGAATACGCAGTATTTT
NA	TRBV7-9	NA	18	TRBJ1-1	CASSLILRRLVMNTEAFF	TGTGCCAGCAGCTTAATTCTGCGGCGACTGGTTATGAACACTGAAGCTTTCTTT
NA	TRBV7-2	NA	14	TRBJ1-5	CASSLGRPNQPQHF	TGTGCCAGCAGCTTAGGGCGGCCGAATCAGCCCCAGCATTTT
NA	TRBV10-2	NA	15	TRBJ2-3	CASSELVGVLDTQYF	TGCGCCAGCAGTGAGCTTGTTGGAGTTCTAGATACGCAGTATTTT
NA	TRBV7-2	TRBD2	19	TRBJ2-7	CASSLGFISGGDSSYEQYF	TGTGCCAGCAGCTTAGGATTTATTAGCGGGGGGGATAGCTCCTACGAGCAGTACTTC
NA	TRBV5-1	NA	14	TRBJ1-1	CASSLAAGRTEAFF	TGCGCCAGCAGCTTGGCCGCGGGGAGGACTGAAGCTTTCTTT
NA	TRBV6-6	NA	15	TRBJ2-7	CASSPSQWYSSEQYF	TGTGCCAGCAGCCCTAGTCAGTGGTACTCTTCCGAGCAGTACTTC
NA	TRBV2	NA	13	TRBJ1-2	CASSDEGLGGYTF	TGTGCCAGCAGTGATGAGGGACTGGGCGGCTACACCTTC
NA	TRBV9	TRBD2	19	TRBJ2-5	CASSRLQGSGGPLKETQYF	TGTGCCAGCAGCCGACTGCAGGGCAGCGGGGGCCCTCTGAAAGAGACCCAGTACTTC
NA	TRBV30	TRBD1	14	TRBJ2-3	CAWIRAGGANTQYF	TGTGCCTGGATAAGGGCAGGGGGCGCGAATACGCAGTATTTT
NA	TRBV5-1	NA	13	TRBJ2-1	CASSTSRHVEQFF	TGCGCCAGCAGTACTAGTAGGCATGTTGAGCAGTTCTTC
NA	TRBV5-1	NA	14	TRBJ1-2	CASSLGPPSGGYTF	TGCGCCAGCAGCTTGGGTCCCCCTAGCGGTGGCTACACCTTC
NA	TRBV5-1	NA	13	TRBJ1-5	CASSLAVNQPQHF	TGCGCCAGCAGCTTGGCCGTCAATCAGCCCCAGCATTTT
few	TRBV5-5	TRBD2	15	TRBJ2-2	CASSSLAGGTGELFF	TGTGCCAGCAGCTCACTAGCGGGGGGCACCGGGGAGCTGTTTTTT
once	TRBV7-2	NA	13	TRBJ2-7	CASSLEAGNEQYF	TGTGCCAGCAGCTTAGAGGCAGGGAACGAGCAGTACTTC
once	TRBV4-1	NA	16	TRBJ2-5	CASTPTRWRGGETQYF	TGCGCCAGCACGCCCACCCGGTGGCGGGGCGGGGAGACCCAGTACTTC
NA	TRBV6-1	NA	14	TRBJ2-5	CASSEGGVKETQYF	TGTGCCAGCAGTGAAGGGGGGGTAAAAGAGACCCAGTACTTC
NA	TRBV5-1	TRBD2	16	TRBJ2-5	CASSSTPWGRGQTQYF	TGCGCCAGCAGCTCGACCCCTTGGGGGAGGGGCCAGACCCAGTACTTC
NA	TRBV5-6	NA	15	TRBJ1-1	CASSSIYREGTEAFF	TGTGCCAGCAGTTCTATATACAGGGAGGGCACTGAAGCTTTCTTT
NA	TRBV29-1	TRBD1	14	TRBJ2-7	CSVAPSDRSYEQYF	TGCAGCGTTGCCCCTTCGGACAGGTCCTACGAGCAGTACTTC
NA	TRBV2	TRBD1	16	TRBJ1-6	CASSWDRPATNSPLHF	TGTGCCAGCAGCTGGGACAGGCCCGCGACAAATTCACCCCTCCACTTT
NA	TRBV5-5	TRBD1	15	TRBJ1-4	CASSPWDRTNEKLFF	TGTGCCAGCAGCCCATGGGACAGAACTAATGAAAAACTGTTTTTT
once	TRBV2	NA	14	TRBJ1-4	CASITTFPGEKLFF	TGTGCCAGCATAACAACCTTCCCAGGCGAAAAACTGTTTTTT
NA	TRBV12-5	TRBD1	20	TRBJ1-1	CASGPITSRQGSVKDTEAFF	TGTGCTAGTGGCCCCATAACCTCGCGACAGGGATCCGTTAAAGACACTGAAGCTTTCTTT
few	TRBV28	TRBD1	16	TRBJ1-1	CASSLFPGQANTEAFF	TGTGCCAGCAGTTTATTTCCGGGACAGGCGAACACTGAAGCTTTCTTT
once	TRBV28	NA	15	TRBJ2-4	CASQNTGLAKNIQYF	TGTGCCAGCCAAAATACAGGGCTAGCCAAAAACATTCAGTACTTC
NA	TRBV18	NA	14	TRBJ2-3	CASSPDGGTDTQYF	TGTGCCAGCTCACCGGACGGGGGCACAGATACGCAGTATTTT
NA	TRBV11-2	NA	14	TRBJ2-4	CASSLAGAKNIQYF	TGTGCCAGCAGCTTAGCAGGGGCCAAAAACATTCAGTACTTC
NA	TRBV5-1	NA	14	TRBJ1-2	CASSVGQRTYGYTF	TGCGCCAGCAGCGTAGGACAGCGAACCTATGGCTACACCTTC
NA	TRBV5-4	TRBD1	16	TRBJ2-2	CASSVRQGANTGELFF	TGTGCCAGCAGCGTACGACAGGGCGCTAACACCGGGGAGCTGTTTTTT
NA	TRBV6-1	NA	16	TRBJ1-4	CASSETYRATNEKLFF	TGTGCCAGCAGCGAAACATACAGGGCAACTAATGAAAAACTGTTTTTT
NA	TRBV7-9	NA	15	TRBJ2-2	CASSSRTRHTGELFF	TGTGCCAGCAGCTCGAGGACACGGCACACCGGGGAGCTGTTTTTT
NA	TRBV5-1	NA	16	TRBJ1-1	CASSPPWEGLNTEAFF	TGCGCCAGCAGCCCCCCGTGGGAGGGATTGAACACTGAAGCTTTCTTT
NA	TRBV6-5	NA	15	TRBJ1-2	CASSYSHFANYGYTF	TGTGCCAGCAGTTACTCTCACTTCGCTAACTATGGCTACACCTTC
NA	TRBV7-2	NA	18	TRBJ1-1	CASSLDGSTDFLNTEAFF	TGTGCCAGCAGCTTAGATGGCTCAACCGACTTCTTGAACACTGAAGCTTTCTTT
NA	TRBV9	TRBD2	16	TRBJ2-2	CASSVGAGGLPGELFF	TGTGCCAGCAGCGTAGGGGCGGGGGGGCTGCCCGGGGAGCTGTTTTTT
few	TRBV7-2	TRBD2	15	TRBJ2-3	CASSWVAAGADTQYF	TGTGCCAGCAGCTGGGTGGCGGCGGGAGCAGATACGCAGTATTTT
once	TRBV7-3	TRBD2	15	TRBJ2-5	CASSPKSGGQETQYF	TGTGCCAGCAGCCCCAAGAGCGGGGGTCAGGAGACCCAGTACTTC